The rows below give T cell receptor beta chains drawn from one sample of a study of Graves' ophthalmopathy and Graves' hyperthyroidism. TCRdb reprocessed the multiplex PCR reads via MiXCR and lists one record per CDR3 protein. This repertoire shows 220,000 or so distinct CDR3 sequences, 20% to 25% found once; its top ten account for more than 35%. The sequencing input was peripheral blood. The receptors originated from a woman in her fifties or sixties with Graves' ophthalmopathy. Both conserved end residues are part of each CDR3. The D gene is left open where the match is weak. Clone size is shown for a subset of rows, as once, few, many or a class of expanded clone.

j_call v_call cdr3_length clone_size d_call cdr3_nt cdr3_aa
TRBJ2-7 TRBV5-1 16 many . TGCGCCAGCAGCTTGGTGGGTGGGGCGGCCAGCTACGAGCAGTACTTC CASSLVGGAASYEQYF
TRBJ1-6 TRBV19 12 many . TGTGCCAGTAGGACAGGCCCATCACCCCTCCACTTT CASRTGPSPLHF
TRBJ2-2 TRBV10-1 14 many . TGCGCCAGCAGTGAGTCGGTCAGGACCGGGGAGCTGTTTTTT CASSESVRTGELFF
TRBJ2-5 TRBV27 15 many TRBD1 TGTGCCAGCAGTTTTGGGACAGGGGGCTTGGAGACCCAGTACTTC CASSFGTGGLETQYF
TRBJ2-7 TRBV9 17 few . TGTGCCAGCAGCGGAGGGTTGACGGGCAAGGACTCCTACGAGCAGTACTTC CASSGGLTGKDSYEQYF
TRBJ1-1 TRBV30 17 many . TGTGCCTGGAATGATGAACTGCGCCAGGGCATGAACACTGAAGCTTTCTTT CAWNDELRQGMNTEAFF
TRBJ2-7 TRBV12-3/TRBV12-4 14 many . TGTGCCAGCAGTATACGGGAGACCTCCTACGAGCAGTACTTC CASSIRETSYEQYF
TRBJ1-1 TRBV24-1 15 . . TGTGCCACCAGTGACCCAAACCGGGGAGGGACTGAAGCTTTCTTT CATSDPNRGGTEAFF
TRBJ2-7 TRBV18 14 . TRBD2 TGTGCCAGCTCACCGACTAGCGGAGACTACGAGCAGTACTTC CASSPTSGDYEQYF
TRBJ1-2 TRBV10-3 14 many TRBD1 TGTGCCATCAGCGCCATCCGGGACAGGGTTGGCTACACCTTC CAISAIRDRVGYTF
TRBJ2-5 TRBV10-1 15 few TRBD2 TGCGCCAGCAGTGGGGGACTAGCGGGACCAGAGACCCAGTACTTC CASSGGLAGPETQYF
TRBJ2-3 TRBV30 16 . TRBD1 TGTGCCTGGAGCCGAACCTCAGGGGGCGGCAAAGATACGCAGTATTTT CAWSRTSGGGKDTQYF
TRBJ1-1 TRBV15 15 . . TGTGCCACCAGCAGAGAGCTAGACAGGAACACTGAAGCTTTCTTT CATSRELDRNTEAFF
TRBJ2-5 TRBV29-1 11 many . TGCAGCGTTGAGGGACAAGAGACCCAGTACTTC CSVEGQETQYF
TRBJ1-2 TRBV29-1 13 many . TGCAGCGCGATCGGGGCGAGCAAAGATGGCTACACCTTC CSAIGASKDGYTF
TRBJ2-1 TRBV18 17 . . TGTGCCAGCTCACCAGCAGGAGAGACGAGCTCCTACAATGAGCAGTTCTTC CASSPAGETSSYNEQFF
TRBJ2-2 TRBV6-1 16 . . TGTGCCAGCAGTGAAGAAGCAGGAAGAAACACCGGGGAGCTGTTTTTT CASSEEAGRNTGELFF
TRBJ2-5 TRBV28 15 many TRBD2 TGTGCCAGCAGTTTAGGGACTAGCGGTGGCGAGACCCAGTACTTC CASSLGTSGGETQYF
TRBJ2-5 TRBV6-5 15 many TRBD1 TGTGCCAGCAGTCATAGACGAGGGGGCGAGGAGACCCAGTACTTC CASSHRRGGEETQYF
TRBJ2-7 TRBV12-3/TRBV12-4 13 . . TGTGCCAGCAGTCATCCCGGCGGTAGTGAGCAGTCCTTC CASSHPGGSEQSF
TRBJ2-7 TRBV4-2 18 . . TGTGCCAGCAGCCAAGACCAGAAGACAGGGACTCGATACTACGAGCAGTACTTC CASSQDQKTGTRYYEQYF
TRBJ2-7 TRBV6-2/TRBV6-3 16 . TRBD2 TGTGCCAGCAGTAACCCGGGACTAGCGGCGACCTACGAGCAGTACTTC CASSNPGLAATYEQYF
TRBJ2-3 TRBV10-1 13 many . TGCGCCAGCAGAGGCCCGGGGGCAGATACGCAGTATTTT CASRGPGADTQYF
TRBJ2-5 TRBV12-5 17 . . TGTGCTAGTGGTTTGGCCACCCAGCCCTCGGGTCGGGAGACCCAGTACTTC CASGLATQPSGRETQYF
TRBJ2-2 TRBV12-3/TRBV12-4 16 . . TGTGCCAGCACCAAGGGAGGGCAGGGGCACACCGGGGAGCTGTTTTTT CASTKGGQGHTGELFF
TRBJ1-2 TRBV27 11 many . TGTGCCACTTTGGACACTTATGGCTACACCTTC CATLDTYGYTF
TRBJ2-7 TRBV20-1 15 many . TGCAGTGCAGATCCCGGGACCGCGAGCTCCTACGAGCAGTACTTC CSADPGTASSYEQYF
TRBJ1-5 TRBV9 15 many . TGTGCCAGCGCTGGTGGACTGAATAGCAATCAGCCCCAGCATTTT CASAGGLNSNQPQHF
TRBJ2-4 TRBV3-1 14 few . TGTGCCAGCAGCCAAGATCGACGGCGCAGCATTCAGTACTTC CASSQDRRRSIQYF
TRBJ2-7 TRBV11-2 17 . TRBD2 TGTGCCAGCAGCTCAACTAGCGGGAGGCCGACAGGACCCGAGCAGTACTTC CASSSTSGRPTGPEQYF
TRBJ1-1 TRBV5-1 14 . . TGCGCCAGCAGCTTCGACAGGTTGGGCTCTGAAGCTTTCTTT CASSFDRLGSEAFF
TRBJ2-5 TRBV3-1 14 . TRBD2 TGTGCCAGCAGCCCGAGCGGGAGTCGGGAGACCCAGTACTTC CASSPSGSRETQYF
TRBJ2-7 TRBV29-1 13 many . TGCAGCGTTGAGGGGGGCTCACTCTACGAGCAGTACTTC CSVEGGSLYEQYF
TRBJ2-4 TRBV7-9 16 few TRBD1 TGTGCCAGCAGCCGACCCCTCGGGACAGGCGAAAACATTCAGTACTTC CASSRPLGTGENIQYF
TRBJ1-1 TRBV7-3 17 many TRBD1 TGTGCCAGCAGCCCGCAGGGGGCGGGGAGCGCTTGGACTGAAGCTTTCTTT CASSPQGAGSAWTEAFF
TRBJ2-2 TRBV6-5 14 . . TGTGCCAGCAGTTCACTCCGGGACACCGGGGAGCTGTTTTTT CASSSLRDTGELFF
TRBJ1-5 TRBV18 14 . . TGTGCCAGCTCACCACCCACAGAAAATCAGCCCCAGCATTTT CASSPPTENQPQHF
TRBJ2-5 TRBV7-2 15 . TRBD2 TGTGCCAGCAGCACGAGGACTAGCGGAAAAGAGACCCAGTACTTC CASSTRTSGKETQYF
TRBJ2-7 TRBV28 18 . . TGTGCCAGCAGTTTGGAACAGGGGGCGGGAGGGAGCTCCTACGAGCAGTACTTC CASSLEQGAGGSSYEQYF
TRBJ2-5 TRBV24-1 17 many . TGTGCCACCAGTGACCCCACCAGGACAGGGAGGGTAGAGACCCAGTACTTC CATSDPTRTGRVETQYF
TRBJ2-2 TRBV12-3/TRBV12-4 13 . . TGTGCCAGCGGGAATGCGTACACCGGGGAGCTGTTTTTT CASGNAYTGELFF